The 2 T cell receptor beta chains below all came from one sample that was sequenced in a study of control samples from healthy donors and cancer patients. Libraries were prepared by immunoSEQ multiplex PCR; TCRdb keeps only in-frame clonotypes and omits some of them. The sample lists 130,000 or so clones; more than 70% were seen once. Source material: blood. Every receptor here comes from a man in his fifties in good health.

The chain is built from TRBV28 and TRBJ1-4; 7 nucleotides align to TRBD1. The CDR3 has 15 amino acids. Germline assignment: CDR1 MDHEN and CDR2 SYDVKM. The V and J ends lost 4 bases and 5 bases, in that order; junction bases with no gene match: 7. The CDR3, as DNA: TGTGCCAGCAGTTCCACAGGGGACCGAAATGAAAAACTGTTTTTT. Translation: CASSSTGDRNEKLFF.

This clone was detected a few times. The chain couples TRBV19 to TRBJ1-1, with D possibly being TRBD1 (5 bases). This CDR3 is built from 13 residues. V lost 2 bases, J lost 9 bases, and 13 bases lay in between. The germline CDR1 and CDR2 sequences are LNHDA and SQIVND (reference sequence). The CDR3 sequence is CASSIWAGRKAFF. The CDR3 coding sequence is TGTGCCAGTAGTATATGGGCAGGGCGGAAAGCTTTCTTT. The complete variable domain, with remaining parts taken from reference TRBV19 and TRBJ1-1, reads DGGITQSPKYLFRKEGQNVTLSCEQNLNHDAMYWYRQDPGQGLRLIYYSQIVNDFQKGDIAEGYSVSREKKESFPLTVTSAQKNPTAFYLCASSIWAGRKAFFGQGTRLTVV.